The T cell receptor (beta chain) described here comes from a study of blood T cell repertoires in COVID-19. The CDR3 spans 14 residues. Germline CDR1 GTSNPN, CDR2 SVGIG (reference sequence). Trimming took 4 bases from V and 0 from J, leaving 13 bases between them. The method was immunoSEQ multiplex PCR; TCRdb's version includes in-frame clones alone and lacks a portion of them. The table lists about 140,000 clones, 70% to 90% of them singletons, with more than 5% in the top ten. The chain uses TRBV30 and TRBJ2-7, with a weak D call TRBD2 (5 bases). The sequence came from a human donor in a cohort sampled during active COVID-19. The specimen sequenced was peripheral blood. The CDR3 DNA follows: TGTGCCTGGAATCGGGATCCACCCTCCTACGAGCAGTACTTC. Protein: CAWNRDPPSYEQYF.